The TCR beta chain under discussion was sequenced for a study of T-cell memory formation after mild COVID-19. Germline V CDR1 and CDR2: SGHNT, YYREEE (reference sequence). This CDR3 has 14 amino acids. Unmatched junction bases numbered 7, after V lost 3 bases and J lost 5 bases. Comment on this clonotype: Antigen specificity is unknown.

Study-wide results and caveats: CD4+ contracting clones lay mainly in CM and EM, CD8+ ones in EMRA.

TCRdb used MiXCR to reprocess the 5' RACE reads, holding one entry per CDR3 protein. The table includes roughly 51,000 distinct CDR3 sequences, approximately 6.6% detected once. The specimen was PBMCs or a T cell subset sorted from them (not recorded which). The source of this sequence is a man between 18 and 35 years old who had mild COVID-19 (a few samples of this study predate the infection). Cell type and time point are not known. The chain recombines TRBV5-4 with TRBJ1-2, with 7 bases that match TRBD1. The CDR3 region has the DNA TGTGCCAGCAGCTACCGGGACAGTTCTTATGGCTACACCTTC. Protein product: CASSYRDSSYGYTF.